These 20 T cell receptor beta chains were sequenced from one sample in a study of siplizumab effects on memory and regulatory T cells. This table comes from immunoSEQ multiplex PCR, and its TCRdb copy is limited to in-frame clones, with some not included. The table shows some 120,000 clones, with less than 95% occurring only once. The material sequenced was non-Treg CD4+ T cells sorted from blood. These receptors came from a human donor in good health.

V gene TRBV5-6 combines with J gene TRBJ2-5; 8 positions agree with TRBD1. The CDR3 is made up of 15 amino acids. Losses at the gene ends were 4 bases for V and 7 bases for J; bases not matched to a gene: 12. The germline gives CDR1 SGHDT, CDR2 YYEEEE. The DNA for the CDR3 is TGTGCCAGCAGCACAGGACAGGGTTTGTCGTCGACCCAGTACTTC. Its translation is CASSTGQGLSSTQYF.

The V call is TRBV5-6, the J call TRBJ1-2, with TRBD1 as a possible D gene (6 bases). The CDR3 totals 12 residues. The V end was cut by 1 base, the J end by 8 bases, with 9 bases between. Per germline, CDR1 SGHDT and CDR2 YYEEEE. Here the CDR3 reads CASSLYRDGYTF. CDR3 in DNA: TGTGCCAGCAGCTTGTACAGGGACGGCTACACCTTC.

V is TRBV27 and J is TRBJ1-4; maybe TRBD1 (5 bases). CDR3 length: 15 residues. Germline CDR1 reads MNHEY; CDR2 reads SMNVEV (reference sequence). V was trimmed by 5 bases and J by 2 bases, leaving 12 bases between them. The CDR3 DNA follows: TGTGCCAGCAGTGCCTCAGGGAACACTAATGAAAAACTGTTTTTT. Its protein product is CASSASGNTNEKLFF.

The chain recombines TRBV11-2 with TRBJ2-5; D unresolved. Trimming pared 1 base from V and 2 bases from J, leaving 5 bases between. The CDR3 has 13 residues. Looked up from germline, CDR1 is SGHAT and CDR2 is FQNNGV. CDR3 residues: CASSLAQQETQYF. DNA for the CDR3: TGTGCCAGCAGCTTAGCACAGCAAGAGACCCAGTACTTC.

The count of this clone is one. This chain joins TRBV2 and TRBJ1-2, with 9 bases matching TRBD1. The CDR3 is 21 amino acids. Germline CDR1 SNHLY, CDR2 FYNNEI. After removal of 6 bases from V and 2 bases from J, the junction contained 25 bases not matched to a gene. The DNA of the CDR3 is TGTGCCAGCAGCCATGGTGGAGGTTCTTTGGACCTGACAGGGGGGAACTATGGCTACACCTTC. Translating gives CASSHGGGSLDLTGGNYGYTF.

The J gene is TRBJ2-7, the V gene TRBV25-1; 7 bases fit TRBD1. CDR1 is MGHDK, CDR2 SYGVNS, per germline. This CDR3 region has 13 residues. With 4 bases clipped from V and 2 bases from J, the junction kept 2 bases outside the gene matches. The CDR3, as DNA: TGTGCCAGCAGTGTGACAGGGACCTACGAGCAGTACTTC. Translating it yields CASSVTGTYEQYF.

The chain has TRBV19 and TRBJ2-6; the match to TRBD1 covers 9 bases. This CDR3 contains 19 residues. The germline CDR1 and CDR2 sequences are LNHDA and SQIVND (reference sequence). The ends lost 5 bases at V and 4 bases at J; junction bases unmatched: 15. CDR3 sequence (DNA): TGTGCCAGTAGTTTTCGGGGACAGGGTATCGAGTACGGGGCCAACGTCCTGACTTTC. Its translation is CASSFRGQGIEYGANVLTF.

CDR3 loop: CASSSGLAGNTGELFF. CDR3 bases: TGTGCCAGCAGCTCGGGACTAGCGGGTAACACCGGGGAGCTGTTTTTT. The chain has TRBV5-4 and TRBJ2-2, with 12 bases fitting TRBD2. The length of the CDR3 is 16 residues. J was trimmed by 2 bases and V by 3 bases; bases with no gene match: 2. CDR1 is SGHNT, CDR2 YYREEE, per germline (reference sequence). Filled out from reference TRBV5-4 and TRBJ2-2, the complete variable domain reads ETGVTQSPTHLIKTRGQQVTLRCSSQSGHNTVSWYQQALGQGPQFIFQYYREEENGRGNFPPRFSGLQFPNYSSELNVNALELDDSALYLCASSSGLAGNTGELFFGEGSRLTVL.

The CDR3 here is CASSELYLANEKLFF. The CDR3 DNA sequence: TGTGCCAGCAGTGAGCTTTATCTGGCTAATGAAAAACTGTTTTTT. V and J are TRBV25-1 and TRBJ1-4; D gene uncertain. The CDR3 consists of 15 residues. Germline-derived CDR1 and CDR2 are MGHDK and SYGVNS. With 3 bases removed from V and 3 bases from J, the gap between germline ends came to 11 bases.

The chain employs TRBV5-1 and TRBJ1-2; D not resolved. The CDR3 runs to 15 residues. Germline CDR1 and CDR2: SGHRS and YFSETQ. Trimming shortened V by 2 bases and J by 4 bases, and 15 bases separated the two germline ends. CDR3 residues: CASSFSPLTGYGYTF. The CDR3 region has the DNA TGCGCCAGCAGCTTCTCACCGCTAACCGGCTATGGCTACACCTTC.

The V and J genes are TRBV4-1 and TRBJ2-7, with 7 positions matching TRBD2. The CDR3 loop spans 16 amino acids. The germline CDR1 and CDR2 sequences are MGHRA and YSYEKL. V trimming: 1 base; J trimming: 5 bases; junction bases outside the gene matches: 11. CDR3 protein: CASSQGRGRALDEQYF. The CDR3 nucleotides read TGCGCCAGCAGCCAAGGACGAGGGAGGGCCCTCGACGAGCAGTACTTC.

The CDR3 DNA sequence: TGTGCCAGCTCTTCGGACAGGACTGAAGCTTTCTTT. It yields the protein CASSSDRTEAFF. The V gene is TRBV18, the J gene TRBJ1-1; 7 bases agree with TRBD1. This CDR3 comprises 12 residues. With 6 bases clipped from V and 5 bases from J, the junction kept 3 bases outside the gene matches. Germline assignment: CDR1 KGHSH and CDR2 LQKENI.

This chain connects TRBV25-1 to TRBJ2-5, with 8 bases that match TRBD1. V dropped 0 bases and J dropped 1; count of bases not matched to a gene: 7. Germline V lookup: CDR1 MGHDK, CDR2 SYGVNS. The CDR3 spans 17 residues. CDR3 in amino acids: CASSEYILTGGQETQYF. In DNA, the CDR3 is TGTGCCAGCAGTGAATATATTCTTACAGGGGGCCAAGAGACCCAGTACTTC.

V gene TRBV2 combines with J gene TRBJ2-5; TRBD2 aligns across 11 bases. The CDR3 is 14 residues long. Germline V gives CDR1 SNHLY, CDR2 FYNNEI. J was trimmed by 5 bases and V by 6 bases; bases with no gene match: 5. Here the CDR3 reads CASRPTSGEETQYF. CDR3 nucleotides: TGTGCCAGCAGGCCGACTAGCGGGGAGGAGACCCAGTACTTC.

This clone was seen more than once but under ten times. The chain is built from TRBV10-3 and TRBJ1-2; D is ambiguous. The CDR3 consists of 12 residues. V lost 2 bases to trimming and J lost 9 bases, with 10 bases between them. In germline, CDR1 is ENHRY, CDR2 SYGVKD. CDR3 bases: TGTGCCATCAGTGAGACCGGTGGGAGCTACACCTTC. Translated, it gives CAISETGGSYTF.

The chain employs TRBV5-1 and TRBJ2-3, with TRBD1 matching 7 bases. Per the germline V gene, CDR1 is SGHRS and CDR2 is YFSETQ. J was trimmed by 0 bases and V by 3 bases; bases with no gene match: 1. CDR3 length: 14 residues. DNA for the CDR3: TGCGCCAGCAGCTCGGGACAGAGCACAGATACGCAGTATTTT. As protein: CASSSGQSTDTQYF. Based on the CDR3 plus reference TRBV5-1 and TRBJ2-3, the full variable domain is KAGVTQTPRYLIKTRGQQVTLSCSPISGHRSVSWYQQTPGQGLQFLFEYFSETQRNKGNFPGRFSGRQFSNSRSEMNVSTLELGDSALYLCASSSGQSTDTQYFGPGTRLTVL.

The chain links TRBV4-1 to TRBJ2-5; 10 nucleotides align to TRBD2. The CDR3 spans 15 residues. Trimming took 2 bases from V and 4 from J; bases not matched to a gene: 4. Germline-derived CDR1 and CDR2 are MGHRA and YSYEKL. The CDR3 loop is CASSQLAGGRETQYF. The CDR3, as DNA: TGCGCCAGCAGCCAATTAGCGGGGGGCCGAGAGACCCAGTACTTC.

V gene TRBV25-1 combines with J gene TRBJ2-6; D ambiguous. Germline CDR1 reads MGHDK; CDR2 reads SYGVNS. V lost 6 bases to trimming and J lost 4 bases, with 4 bases between them. CDR3 size: 12 residues. CDR3 nucleotides: TGTGCCAGCAGCGGGGGGGCCAACGTCCTGACTTTC. Translation: CASSGGANVLTF.

The rearrangement links TRBV7-9 to TRBJ1-1, with D hard to call. V lost 5 bases and J 1 base, leaving 8 bases between the germline ends. Germline lookup yields CDR1 SEHNR and CDR2 FQNEAQ (reference sequence). There are 13 residues in the CDR3. The CDR3 nucleotides are TGTGCCAGCAGCGAACAATGGAACACTGAAGCTTTCTTT. Its protein is CASSEQWNTEAFF. Filled out from reference TRBV7-9 and TRBJ1-1, the complete variable domain reads DTGVSQNPRHKITKRGQNVTFRCDPISEHNRLYWYRQTLGQGPEFLTYFQNEAQLEKSRLLSDRFSAERPKGSFSTLEIQRTEQGDSAMYLCASSEQWNTEAFFGQGTRLTVV.

The chain couples TRBV5-8 to TRBJ2-2; D ambiguous. The CDR3 runs to 13 residues. The V end lost 2 bases, the J end lost 1 base, and 3 bases lay between the germline ends. Germline CDR1 reads SGHTS; CDR2 reads YDEGEE. The CDR3 bases are TGTGCCAGCAGCTTTCAGAACACCGGGGAGCTGTTTTTT. This codes for CASSFQNTGELFF.